Listed below are T cell receptor beta chains from one sample, sequenced in a study of blood T cell repertoires in COVID-19. The data were produced by immunoSEQ multiplex PCR, yet TCRdb's version contains in-frame clones alone and is incomplete. The profile shows about 180,000 clones, 80% to 90% of them singletons. Source material: PBMCs or T cells enriched from blood (not recorded which). Receptors were obtained from a woman aged 18-29 years who had recovered from COVID-19. The CDR3 runs from the conserved cysteine through the conserved F or W. Where a row states a size, it is once, few, many or the class of an expanded clone; other rows omit it.

v_call	clone_size	j_call	cdr3_aa
TRBV19	-	TRBJ2-7	CASTPRGYGEQYF
TRBV7-9	-	TRBJ2-7	CASSLGAEEYEQYF
TRBV6-1	-	TRBJ2-1	CASSAGGLAGGNEQFF
TRBV5-4	once	TRBJ1-3	CASSPMEGSGNTIYF
TRBV5-1	-	TRBJ2-1	CASSDVGREQFF
TRBV28	-	TRBJ1-2	CASSLEQGRIHGYTF
TRBV29-1	-	TRBJ2-5	CSVHRGETQYF
TRBV7-9	-	TRBJ2-7	CASSQTSGRESYEQYF
TRBV6-6	-	TRBJ2-2	CASSRGTSGRGTGELFF
TRBV6-5	-	TRBJ2-7	CASSRTGIYEQYF
TRBV18	-	TRBJ2-1	CASSPSLAIDEQFF
TRBV7-9	few	TRBJ1-4	CASSLRQGKEKLFF
TRBV30	-	TRBJ2-3	CACTRGVGTDTQYF
TRBV27	few	TRBJ1-2	CASSSGRGSYGYTF
TRBV4-1	once	TRBJ1-2	CASSQVSGANYGYTF
TRBV9	-	TRBJ1-4	CASSVRGQGYEKLFF
TRBV28	-	TRBJ2-1	CASSLWDSGTELDEQFF
TRBV28	few	TRBJ2-1	CASRLNLAGGGEQFF
TRBV7-6	-	TRBJ2-1	CASSLVGTSGGTYNEQFF
TRBV7-2	once	TRBJ2-5	CASSKTETQYF
TRBV10-3	-	TRBJ1-1	CAISDSGRNTEAFF
TRBV29-1	-	TRBJ1-1	CSVGQGRTEAFF
TRBV11-2	-	TRBJ1-1	CASNTNTEAFF
TRBV27	once	TRBJ1-1	CASSFGQGAIMGTEAFF
TRBV28	-	TRBJ2-5	CASSLLAGLAGGRETQYF
TRBV30	-	TRBJ1-2	CAWSPSIRNSGYTF
TRBV29-1	-	TRBJ1-2	CSVYMDSYGYTF
TRBV18	few	TRBJ2-3	CASSPPGASGGDTQYF
TRBV18	-	TRBJ1-2	CASSPQTDRGNYGYTF
TRBV6-5	-	TRBJ1-1	CATQASGERTEAFF
TRBV5-6	-	TRBJ2-5	CASSLVAGETQYF
TRBV29-1	once	TRBJ2-7	CSVKGIFSYEQYF
TRBV18	-	TRBJ2-7	CASSQADSYEQYF
TRBV15	-	TRBJ1-4	CATSTRPGQGRNEKLFF
TRBV13	-	TRBJ2-7	CASSPTSDYEQYF
TRBV5-1	once	TRBJ2-5	CASRLGLAEWETQYF
TRBV6-5	-	TRBJ1-5	CASSREVSQPQHF
TRBV2	-	TRBJ2-7	CASKESYEQYF
TRBV7-2	-	TRBJ1-2	CASSSHGTGSTYGYTF
TRBV10-3	-	TRBJ2-1	CAISAQRERDNEQFF
TRBV19	-	TRBJ2-1	CASSIDHGQGSYNEQFF
TRBV3-1/TRBV3-2	-	TRBJ1-4	CASSRGPRPPNEKLFF
TRBV2	-	TRBJ1-1	CASSITGLGTEAFF
TRBV27	-	TRBJ1-1	CASRLAGHLETEAFF
TRBV5-1	-	TRBJ1-1	CASSSMVVNTEAFF
TRBV14	-	TRBJ2-5	CASSQEFRETQYF
TRBV19	-	TRBJ1-2	CADRVSRYTF
TRBV6-5	-	TRBJ1-4	CASRRGLNEKLFF
TRBV5-6	-	TRBJ2-6	CASSLAGTGAGANVLTF